The next 10 T cell receptor beta chains were all read from a single sample in a study of blood T cell repertoires in COVID-19. Produced via immunoSEQ multiplex PCR; TCRdb's table is partial and in-frame only. The profile covers 230,000 or so clones, with around 87% appearing a single time and around 2.3% taken by the ten largest. The sequencing input was peripheral blood. Receptors were obtained from a woman aged 60-75 years with COVID-19, enrolled during active disease.

The genes are TRBV9 and TRBJ2-2; 9 nucleotides align to TRBD1. CDR3 length: 16 amino acids. Trimming removed 3 bases from V and 2 bases from J; junction bases left unmatched: 5. Germline loops: CDR1 SGDLS, CDR2 YYNGEE. CDR3: CASSAPGQGNTGELFF. The CDR3, as DNA: TGTGCCAGCAGCGCACCGGGACAGGGAAACACCGGGGAGCTGTTTTTT.

V and J are TRBV29-1 and TRBJ2-1; TRBD2 agrees at 14 bases. CDR1 SQVTM and CDR2 ANQGSEA come from the germline V gene. CDR3 length: 16 residues. V lost 4 bases, J lost 4 bases, and 6 bases stayed unmatched. As DNA, the CDR3 is TGCAGCGTTGCCGGGACTAGCGGGGGTCTTTACAATGAGCAGTTCTTC. Protein product: CSVAGTSGGLYNEQFF.

The V gene is TRBV18, the J gene TRBJ2-2; D possibly corresponds to TRBD2 (5 bases). Trimming took 2 bases from V and 1 from J, leaving 11 bases between them. This CDR3 is 16 amino acids long. Germline CDR1 KGHSH, CDR2 LQKENI. The DNA of the CDR3 is TGTGCCAGCTCACCAACGGGGATACGGAACACCGGGGAGCTGTTTTTT. Protein product: CASSPTGIRNTGELFF.

The V call is TRBV30, the J call TRBJ2-5; D not certain. From germline, CDR1 is GTSNPN and CDR2 SVGIG (reference sequence). V was shortened by 3 bases and J by 4 bases, with 6 bases between the two germline ends. There are 11 residues in the CDR3. The CDR3 protein is CAWRSGETQYF. DNA of the CDR3: TGTGCCTGGAGATCGGGAGAGACCCAGTACTTC.

V and J are TRBV10-3 and TRBJ1-2; D remains unclear. This CDR3 contains 14 residues. Germline loops: CDR1 ENHRY, CDR2 SYGVKD. The V end lost 2 bases, the J end lost 4 bases, and 11 bases lay between the germline ends. The CDR3 bases are TGTGCCATCAGTGAGCGCGGCGGAACCTATGGCTACACCTTC. Its protein product is CAISERGGTYGYTF.

This chain links TRBV23-1 with TRBJ2-5; D remains ambiguous. TRBV23-1 is marked as an open reading frame, function uncertain. V dropped 1 base and J dropped 2 bases, with 11 bases sitting between them. The CDR3 runs 15 residues. CDR3 nucleotides: TGCGCCAGCAGTCAATTCCCTGGTCGGCAAGAGACCCAGTACTTC. As protein: CASSQFPGRQETQYF.

The rearrangement links TRBV7-9 to TRBJ1-3; maybe TRBD1 (6 bases). This CDR3 region has 13 residues. Germline CDR1 SEHNR, CDR2 FQNEAQ (reference sequence). V shed 1 base and J shed 6 bases, with 7 bases lying between them. The DNA of the CDR3 is TGTGCCAGCAGCTTAGGGACAGCAAACACCATATATTTT. Amino acids: CASSLGTANTIYF.

The chain joins TRBV19 to TRBJ2-3, with 7 bases matching TRBD1. Germline lookup yields CDR1 LNHDA and CDR2 SQIVND (reference sequence). This CDR3 comprises 13 residues. Unmatched junction bases numbered 4, after V lost 10 bases and J lost 0 bases. The CDR3 coding sequence is TGTGCCATTCGGGACAGTAGCACAGATACGCAGTATTTT. Its protein is CAIRDSSTDTQYF.

This chain uses TRBV11-2 with TRBJ2-3; D is ambiguous. Trimming removed 4 bases at V and 8 bases at J, with 7 bases between. The CDR3 runs to 11 residues. Germline lookup yields CDR1 SGHAT and CDR2 FQNNGV. CDR3 coding DNA: TGTGCCAGCAGCTCCCGCGGTACGCAGTATTTT. Translated, it gives CASSSRGTQYF.

The CDR3, as DNA: TGTGCCAGCAACCCCGATGGGGGGACCGATAATTCACCCCTCCACTTT. It translates to CASNPDGGTDNSPLHF. The J gene is TRBJ1-6, the V gene TRBV9, with a possible D match to TRBD1 (5 bases). V was pared by 6 bases and J by 5 bases, with 18 bases between. The length of the CDR3 is 16 residues. In germline, CDR1 is SGDLS, CDR2 YYNGEE.